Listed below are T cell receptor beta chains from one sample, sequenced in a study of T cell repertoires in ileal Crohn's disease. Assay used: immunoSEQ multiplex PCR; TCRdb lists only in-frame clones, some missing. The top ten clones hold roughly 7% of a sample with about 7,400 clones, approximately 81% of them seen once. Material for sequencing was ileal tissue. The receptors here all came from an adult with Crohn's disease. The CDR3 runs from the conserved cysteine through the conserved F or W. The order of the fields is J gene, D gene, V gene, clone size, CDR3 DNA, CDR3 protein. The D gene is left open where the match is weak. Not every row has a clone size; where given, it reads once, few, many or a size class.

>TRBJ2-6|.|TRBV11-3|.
TGTGCCAGCAGCTTCGCCGCCAGCGCCTCCTCTGGGGCCAACGTCCTGACTTTC
CASSFAASASSGANVLTF
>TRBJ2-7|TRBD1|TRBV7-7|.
TGTGCTAGCAGCCCGGACAGGGGGGGGGAGCAGTACTTC
CASSPDRGGEQYF
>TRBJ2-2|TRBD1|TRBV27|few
TGTGCCAGCCCTAGTCTCCACCCGGACAGGGCGGTGGAGATGGACACCGGGGAGCTGTTTTTT
CASPSLHPDRAVEMDTGELFF
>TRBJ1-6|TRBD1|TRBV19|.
TGTGCCAGCAACGGACAGGGAGATTCACCCCTCCACTTT
CASNGQGDSPLHF
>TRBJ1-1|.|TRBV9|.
TGTGCCAGCAGCGTAGCGGTGGCGGATGAAGCTTTCTTT
CASSVAVADEAFF
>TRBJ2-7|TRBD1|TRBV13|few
TGTGCCAGCAGCTTAAGGGACAGTACGGACGAGCAGTACTTC
CASSLRDSTDEQYF
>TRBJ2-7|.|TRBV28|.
TGTGCCACGACCGGGAAGTCCTACGAGCAGTACTTC
CATTGKSYEQYF
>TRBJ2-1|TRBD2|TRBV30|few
TGTGCCTGGAACCCCGGACTAGCGAGCAATGAGCAGTTCTTC
CAWNPGLASNEQFF
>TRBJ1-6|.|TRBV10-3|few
TGTGCCATCAGTGTTCAGGATAATTCACCCCTCCACTTT
CAISVQDNSPLHF
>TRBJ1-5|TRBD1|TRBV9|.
TGTGCCAGCAGCCGACAGGGTGAAGGGGAGCAGCCCCAGCATTTT
CASSRQGEGEQPQHF
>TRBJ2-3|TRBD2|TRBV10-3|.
TGTGCCATCAGTGAGTCACGTACTAGCGGGGGGTACAATTTT
CAISESRTSGGYNF
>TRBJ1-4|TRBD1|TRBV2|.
TGTGCCAGCAGTCGACAGGGGGCGGCTAATGAAAAACTGTTTTTT
CASSRQGAANEKLFF
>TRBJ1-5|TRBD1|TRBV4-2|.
TGTGCCAGCAGCCAAGAGAAGGGGGCGAGGCCCCAGCATTTT
CASSQEKGARPQHF
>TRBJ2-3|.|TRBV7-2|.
TGTGCCAGCAGCCCCGGGATCGCCCCAGATACGCAGTATTTT
CASSPGIAPDTQYF
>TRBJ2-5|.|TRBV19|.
TGTGCCAGTAGTGCCACTAGCAGAGAGACCCAGTACTTC
CASSATSRETQYF
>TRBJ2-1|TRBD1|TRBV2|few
TGTGCCAGCAGTGGACAGGGCTATGAGCAGTTCTTC
CASSGQGYEQFF
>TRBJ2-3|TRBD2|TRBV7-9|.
TGTGCCAGCAATAGGGTCGGGAGGGGCCACACAGATACGCAGTATTTT
CASNRVGRGHTDTQYF
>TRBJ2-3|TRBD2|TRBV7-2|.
TGTGCCAGCAGTCGGGGGGGGAAAGATACGCAGTATTTT
CASSRGGKDTQYF
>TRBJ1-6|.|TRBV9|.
TGTGCCAGCAGCGTATGGGGAGATGGTAATTCACCCCTCCACTTT
CASSVWGDGNSPLHF
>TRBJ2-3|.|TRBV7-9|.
TGTGCCAGCAGCCGAGCAGATACGCAGTATTTT
CASSRADTQYF
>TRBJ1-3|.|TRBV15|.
TGTGCCACCAGCAGAGATCCTCGGGGAAACACCATATATTTT
CATSRDPRGNTIYF
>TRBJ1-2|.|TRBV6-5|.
TGTGCCAGCAGAACAGATGGGACAAATGGCTACACCTTC
CASRTDGTNGYTF
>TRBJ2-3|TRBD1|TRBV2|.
TGTGCCAGCAGTGGCTCAGGGGGTTCAGATACGCAGTATTTT
CASSGSGGSDTQYF
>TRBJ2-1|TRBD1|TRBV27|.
TGTGCCAGCAGTTTAATAGCCGGGACAGAAAGGGCTAATGAGCAGTTCTTC
CASSLIAGTERANEQFF
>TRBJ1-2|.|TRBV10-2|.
TGCGCCAGCAGTAGGGGGGGCCTGGGGAATGGCTACACCTTC
CASSRGGLGNGYTF
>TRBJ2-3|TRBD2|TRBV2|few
TGTGCCAGCAGAAGCGGGGAACTGGCAGATACGCAGTATTTT
CASRSGELADTQYF
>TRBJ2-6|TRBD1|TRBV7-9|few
TGTGCCAGCAGCTTAGGGACAGGGGGAAACTCTGGGGCCAACGTCCTGACTTTC
CASSLGTGGNSGANVLTF
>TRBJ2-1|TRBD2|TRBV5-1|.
TGCGCCAGCAGCTACCGGACTAGCGGGGGGCACAATGAGCAGTTCTTC
CASSYRTSGGHNEQFF
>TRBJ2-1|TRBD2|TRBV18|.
TGTGCCAGCTCACCCGGCGGGGGAAATGAGCAGTTCTTC
CASSPGGGNEQFF
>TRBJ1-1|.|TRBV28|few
TGTGCCAGCAGTTTGTCGGTACCAGGCAACACTGAAGCTTTCTTT
CASSLSVPGNTEAFF
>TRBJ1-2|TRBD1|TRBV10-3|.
TGTGCCACGTCAACAGGGGGCGCGTTTGGCTACACCTTC
CATSTGGAFGYTF
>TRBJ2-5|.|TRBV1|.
TGCACCAGCAGCCAAGTCAGGCGTCCGCAAGAGACCCAGTACTTC
CTSSQVRRPQETQYF
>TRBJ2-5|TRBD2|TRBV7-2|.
TGTGCCAGCAGCTACGGGGGGAACCAAGAGACCCAGTACTTC
CASSYGGNQETQYF
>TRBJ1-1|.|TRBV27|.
TGTGCCAGCAGTTTAAACAGGGTCGGGAACACTGAAGCTTTCTTT
CASSLNRVGNTEAFF
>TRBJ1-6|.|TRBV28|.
TGTGCCAGCAGTTTAAACAGGGTTAATTCACCCCTCCACTTT
CASSLNRVNSPLHF
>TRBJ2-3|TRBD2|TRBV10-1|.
TGCGCCAGCAGTGAGCGGACTAGCGGCCGCACAGATACGCAGTATTTT
CASSERTSGRTDTQYF
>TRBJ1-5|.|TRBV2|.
TGTGCCAGCAGTGAAATGCGGGGGGATCAGCCCCAGCATTTT
CASSEMRGDQPQHF
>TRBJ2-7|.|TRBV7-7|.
TGTGCTAGCAGCTTGGGGGGACAGAGCGAGCAGTACTTC
CASSLGGQSEQYF
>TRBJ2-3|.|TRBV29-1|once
TGCAGCGTTGAAGCGGGGAACACAGATACGCAGTATTTT
CSVEAGNTDTQYF
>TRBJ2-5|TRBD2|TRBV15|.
TGTGCCACCAGCGGACTAGCGGGAGAGACCCAGTACTTC
CATSGLAGETQYF
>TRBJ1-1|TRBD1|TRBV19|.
TGTGCCAGTAGGGGGGACAGGGGGCGCCTGAACACTGAAGCTTTCTTT
CASRGDRGRLNTEAFF
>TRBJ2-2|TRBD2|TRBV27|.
TGTGCCAGCAAGTTGGGGGGGTACACCGGGGAGCTGTTTTTT
CASKLGGYTGELFF
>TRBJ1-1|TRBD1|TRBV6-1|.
TGTGCCAGCAGTGAAAGCGAGGGGGCGAGCACTGAAGCTTTCTTT
CASSESEGASTEAFF
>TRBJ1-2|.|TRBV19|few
TGTGCCAGTAGTATAGTAGGCGGCAGCACGTATGGCTACACCTTC
CASSIVGGSTYGYTF
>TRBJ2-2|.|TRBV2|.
TGTGCCAGCAGTCAGGGGGAGGTCACCGGGGAGCTGTTTTTT
CASSQGEVTGELFF
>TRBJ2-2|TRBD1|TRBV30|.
TGTGCCTGGAGTCCGGACAGGGTGGGGACCGGGGAGCTGTTTTTT
CAWSPDRVGTGELFF
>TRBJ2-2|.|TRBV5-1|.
TGCGCCAGCAGCTTGACAGGGATAGGGACCGGGGAGCTGTTTTTT
CASSLTGIGTGELFF
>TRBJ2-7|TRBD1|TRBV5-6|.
TGTGCCAGCAGCTTAACAGGCGGGACAGGGGGGCACGAGCAGTACTTC
CASSLTGGTGGHEQYF